The clone carrying this T cell receptor beta chain was observed a few times. These data originate in a study of blood T cells in healthy people across ages. This CDR3 has 12 residues. Germline trimming cut 5 bases from V and 10 bases from J; bases unmatched to any gene: 8. CDR1 DFQATT and CDR2 SNEGSKA come from the germline V gene (reference sequence). The second PCR ran about 6 to 11 cycles with a sample-barcoded 5' primer and J-beta primers. MiXCR was run by TCRdb on the 5' RACE reads, yielding one entry per CDR3 protein. The table records fewer than 900,000 distinct CDR3 sequences, 35% to 45% of them present only once.

The TCR comes from a woman in her sixties in good health. Sequencing used blood. The chain employs TRBV20-1 and TRBJ2-3, with 8 bases lining up with TRBD2. The DNA for the CDR3 is TGCAGTGCTCGCGGGGGGCTAGCCCCGCAGTATTTT. Its translation: CSARGGLAPQYF.